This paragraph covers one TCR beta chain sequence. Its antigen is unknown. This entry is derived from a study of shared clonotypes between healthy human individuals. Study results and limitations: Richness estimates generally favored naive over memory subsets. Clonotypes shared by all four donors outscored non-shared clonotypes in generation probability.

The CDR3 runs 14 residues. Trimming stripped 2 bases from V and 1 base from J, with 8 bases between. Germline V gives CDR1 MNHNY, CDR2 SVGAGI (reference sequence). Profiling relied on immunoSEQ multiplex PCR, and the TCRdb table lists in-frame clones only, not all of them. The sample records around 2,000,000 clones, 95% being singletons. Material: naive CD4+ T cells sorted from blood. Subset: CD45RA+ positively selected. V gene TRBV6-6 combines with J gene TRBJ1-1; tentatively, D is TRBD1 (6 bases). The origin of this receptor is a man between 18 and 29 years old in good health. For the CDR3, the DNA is TGTGCCAGCAGTTACCCGGGACAGAACACTGAAGCTTTCTTT. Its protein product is CASSYPGQNTEAFF.